The 17 T cell receptor beta chains presented below share a single source sample, sequenced in a study of technical replicates of blood from a few donors. This table comes from immunoSEQ multiplex PCR, and its TCRdb copy is limited to in-frame clones, with some not included. The sample consists of over 80,000 clones, about 96% of them appearing once. The sample was T cells isolated from PBMCs. The receptors were gathered from a human donor in good health.

The chain employs TRBV6-1 and TRBJ2-1; 10 bases match TRBD2. With V trimmed by 4 bases and J by 6 bases, 9 bases remained unmatched. CDR3 length: 16 amino acids. From germline, CDR1 is MNHNS and CDR2 SASEGT. CDR3 bases: TGTGCCAGCAGTGCGCGGCTAGCGGGAGAGCTCAATGAGCAGTTCTTC. Translated: CASSARLAGELNEQFF.

The chain carries TRBV4-1 and TRBJ2-3; the D is unclear. Trimming shortened V by 1 base and J by 4 bases, and 9 bases separated the two germline ends. This CDR3 has 14 amino acids. Per the germline V gene, CDR1 is MGHRA and CDR2 is YSYEKL. The CDR3 DNA sequence: TGCGCCAGCAGCCAAGTGTACCTAGCAGATACGCAGTATTTT. Residues: CASSQVYLADTQYF.

The chain combines TRBV7-3 with TRBJ2-1, with D uncertain. The CDR3 sequence is 13 residues long. Germline CDR1 and CDR2: SGHTA and FQGTGA. V shed 5 bases and J shed 6 bases, with 11 bases lying between them. This CDR3 reads CASSPPLSNEQFF. Written as DNA, the CDR3 is TGTGCCAGCAGCCCCCCCCTGAGCAATGAGCAGTTCTTC.

V and J are TRBV14 and TRBJ1-2; 7 nucleotides line up with TRBD1. The CDR3 runs 16 residues. From germline, CDR1 is SGHDN and CDR2 FVKESK. Unmatched junction bases numbered 6, after V lost 0 bases and J lost 2 bases. DNA of the CDR3: TGTGCCAGCAGCCAAGATACATGGACAGGCAACTATGGCTACACCTTC. It yields the protein CASSQDTWTGNYGYTF.

V usage is TRBV5-1 and J usage is TRBJ2-3; 13 nucleotides line up with TRBD2. Germline V CDR1 and CDR2: SGHRS, YFSETQ. This CDR3 comprises 17 residues. Unmatched junction bases numbered 5, after V lost 0 bases and J lost 4 bases. The DNA of the CDR3 is TGCGCCAGCAGCTTGGCCGGACTAGCGGGAGCCCCAGATACGCAGTATTTT. Its translation is CASSLAGLAGAPDTQYF.

V gene TRBV5-4 combines with J gene TRBJ1-2; D remains unclear. From germline, CDR1 is SGHNT and CDR2 YYREEE (reference sequence). V lost 5 bases and J lost 6, with 8 bases in between. The CDR3 extends over 11 amino acids. The chain's CDR3 is CASSSVNGYTF. The CDR3 nucleotides are TGTGCCAGCAGTTCAGTAAATGGCTACACCTTC.

V is TRBV25-1 and J is TRBJ1-1, with D possibly being TRBD1 (5 bases). CDR3 length: 14 residues. V gave up 8 bases and J gave up 2 bases, with 15 bases separating them. The germline CDR1 and CDR2 sequences are MGHDK and SYGVNS. CDR3 sequence reads: CASGRGGSNTEAFF. For the CDR3, the DNA is TGTGCCAGCGGCCGGGGGGGATCAAACACTGAAGCTTTCTTT.

In its sample, this clone was seen once. The rearrangement uses TRBV7-6 and TRBJ1-1, with D perhaps TRBD1 (6 bases). Germline CDR1 SGHVS, CDR2 FNYEAQ. The CDR3 covers 11 residues. V was pared by 5 bases and J by 8 bases, with 9 bases between. Here the CDR3 DNA reads TGTGCCAGCAGCCGGGGACAAGAAGCTTTCTTT. This encodes CASSRGQEAFF.

CDR3 protein: CASSPRTGAGEAFF. CDR3 sequence (DNA): TGTGCCAGCAGTCCTAGGACAGGGGCGGGTGAAGCTTTCTTT. J is TRBJ1-1 and V is TRBV6-1; TRBD1 agrees at 9 bases. Germline V gene sequence: CDR1 MNHNS, CDR2 SASEGT. The V gene end was trimmed by 5 bases and the J gene end by 7 bases; junction bases not matched to a gene: 8. The CDR3 is 14 amino acids.

The chain couples TRBV5-5 to TRBJ1-3; a possible D gene is TRBD1 (5 bases). The CDR3 covers 16 residues. The germline V gene encodes CDR1 SGHKS and CDR2 YYEKEE (reference sequence). V was cut by 1 base and J by 4 bases, with 15 bases left in between. The CDR3 coding sequence is TGTGCCAGCAGCTTGACAGCAGGGTCATTCGGAAACACCATATATTTT. As protein: CASSLTAGSFGNTIYF.

V is TRBV10-3 and J is TRBJ2-3, with 10 bases matching TRBD1. The CDR3 sequence is 15 residues long. CDR1 is ENHRY and CDR2 is SYGVKD in the germline V gene. J gave up 3 bases and V 7 bases, and 7 bases lay outside the gene matches. In DNA form, the CDR3 reads TGTGCCATCAAGGGACAGGGGATAGGAACAGATACGCAGTATTTT. It codes for CAIKGQGIGTDTQYF.

This clone has just one count. The DNA is omitted, as the CDR3 cannot be located on it reliably, and the CDR3 follows TCRdb's listing. CDR3 sequence reads: CASTVGEGIVFF. V gene TRBV28 combines with J gene TRBJ1-1; the table's D gene call, TRBD1, was not cross checked with the DNA. The CDR3 numbers 12 amino acids, ends counted. Germline assignment: CDR1 MDHEN and CDR2 SYDVKM.

This clone was seen a single time. This chain joins TRBV28 and TRBJ2-1; TRBD2 matches at 8 bases. The germline V gene has CDR1 MDHEN and CDR2 SYDVKM. The CDR3 consists of 16 residues. J lost 8 bases, V lost 3 bases, and 12 bases had no gene match. The CDR3 here is CASSLERELESDEQFF. The DNA of the CDR3 is TGTGCCAGCAGTTTGGAGCGGGAGCTGGAGAGTGATGAGCAGTTCTTC.

The rearrangement uses TRBV10-3 and TRBJ2-5; possible D gene TRBD1, 6 bases. The V gene's germline CDR1 is ENHRY and CDR2 SYGVKD. V was pared by 5 bases and J by 2 bases, with 12 bases between. There are 14 residues in the CDR3. The CDR3: CAISPGQTQETQYF. Here the CDR3 DNA reads TGTGCCATCAGTCCGGGACAAACACAAGAGACCCAGTACTTC.

The chain recombines TRBV4-3 with TRBJ2-3; TRBD2 matches 11 bases. Germline V gene data show CDR1 as LGHNA and CDR2 as YSLEER. The CDR3 is 16 residues long. Trimming took 0 bases from V and 4 from J; bases not matched to a gene: 3. For the CDR3, the DNA is TGCGCCAGCAGCCAAGATTTAGCGGGAGGGCCAGATACGCAGTATTTT. It codes for CASSQDLAGGPDTQYF.

V is TRBV19 and J is TRBJ2-7; D gene ambiguous. The length of the CDR3 is 13 residues. Between the trimmed V and J ends, which lost 1 base and 3 bases, there was a span of 7 bases. Looked up from germline, CDR1 is LNHDA and CDR2 is SQIVND (reference sequence). CDR3 nucleotides: TGTGCCAGTAGTATAGCCCTATTCTACGAGCAGTACTTC. This codes for CASSIALFYEQYF.

The V and J genes are TRBV2 and TRBJ2-2; TRBD2 matches 10 bases. Germline assignment: CDR1 SNHLY and CDR2 FYNNEI. The CDR3 loop spans 15 amino acids. V was clipped by 7 bases and J by 0 bases; unmatched bases: 2. The chain's CDR3 is CASTSGSPNTGELFF. DNA of the CDR3: TGTGCCAGCACTAGCGGGAGTCCGAACACCGGGGAGCTGTTTTTT.